This is a list of T cell receptor beta chains from one sample in a study of blood T cell repertoires in COVID-19. Only in-frame clones appear in the TCRdb table, and some are missing; sequencing was by immunoSEQ multiplex PCR. The sample shows fewer than 50,000 clones, nearly 90% of them seen only once. The sample consisted of peripheral blood. The receptors were gathered from a man between 60 and 75 years old with COVID-19, enrolled during active disease. CDR3s include the opening cysteine and the closing phenylalanine or tryptophan. Fields, in order: J gene, D gene, V gene, CDR3 protein, CDR3 DNA. The D gene is left open where the match is weak.

j_call: TRBJ2-2
d_call: TRBD1
v_call: TRBV18
cdr3_aa: CASSWDRETGELFF
cdr3_nt: TGTGCCAGCTCATGGGACAGGGAGACCGGGGAGCTGTTTTTT

j_call: TRBJ1-3
d_call: NA
v_call: TRBV6-5
cdr3_aa: CASSPWPLGDTIYF
cdr3_nt: TGTGCCAGCAGCCCGTGGCCTTTAGGAGACACCATATATTTT

j_call: TRBJ1-4
d_call: NA
v_call: TRBV14
cdr3_aa: CASSHSTVGNEKLFF
cdr3_nt: TGTGCCAGCAGCCATTCGACAGTAGGAAATGAAAAACTGTTTTTT

j_call: TRBJ1-4
d_call: TRBD1
v_call: TRBV5-8
cdr3_aa: CASSLNFWRQGYEKLFF
cdr3_nt: TGTGCCAGCAGCTTGAATTTTTGGAGACAGGGGTATGAAAAACTGTTTTTT

j_call: TRBJ2-5
d_call: NA
v_call: TRBV28
cdr3_aa: CASSIPGLPPGTQYF
cdr3_nt: TGTGCCAGCAGTATTCCGGGACTCCCTCCGGGGACCCAGTACTTC

j_call: TRBJ2-7
d_call: NA
v_call: TRBV9
cdr3_aa: CASSVDFGTHYEQYF
cdr3_nt: TGTGCCAGCAGCGTAGATTTCGGGACACACTACGAGCAGTACTTC

j_call: TRBJ2-7
d_call: NA
v_call: TRBV27
cdr3_aa: CASSFGALSDEQYF
cdr3_nt: TGTGCCAGCAGTTTTGGAGCCCTATCGGACGAGCAGTACTTC

j_call: TRBJ2-3
d_call: NA
v_call: TRBV20-1
cdr3_aa: CSASPVHTDTQYF
cdr3_nt: TGCAGTGCTAGTCCTGTACACACAGATACGCAGTATTTT

j_call: TRBJ2-5
d_call: TRBD1
v_call: TRBV5-5
cdr3_aa: CASSPRPGQGSQETQYF
cdr3_nt: TGTGCCAGCAGCCCAAGGCCCGGACAGGGCAGCCAAGAGACCCAGTACTTC

j_call: TRBJ1-5
d_call: NA
v_call: TRBV30
cdr3_aa: CAWQRTGGAQPQHF
cdr3_nt: TGTGCCTGGCAAAGAACAGGAGGGGCCCAGCCCCAGCATTTT

j_call: TRBJ2-5
d_call: NA
v_call: TRBV5-1
cdr3_aa: CASGPGNQETQYF
cdr3_nt: TGCGCCAGCGGACCCGGGAACCAAGAGACCCAGTACTTC

j_call: TRBJ1-2
d_call: NA
v_call: TRBV28
cdr3_aa: CASSFRVGYTF
cdr3_nt: TGTGCCAGCAGTTTCCGGGTTGGCTACACCTTC